Below, one T cell receptor (beta chain) is given with its context. The repertoire was sequenced with immunoSEQ multiplex PCR; TCRdb's copy has only in-frame clones and lacks some. The data show about 330,000 clones, under 95% seen once. The data derive from a study of blood T cell repertoires in COVID-19. Study-level information: The origin of the acute and convalescent COVID-19 samples was the United States, Italy and Spain.

Trimming stripped 4 bases from V and 4 bases from J, with 17 bases between. This CDR3 region has 15 residues. Germline assignment: CDR1 SGHRS and CDR2 YFSETQ. Sequenced sample: PBMCs or T cells enriched from blood (not recorded which). The clonotype was recovered from a woman in her twenties or thirties who had recovered from COVID-19. J is TRBJ2-5 and V is TRBV5-1, with D possibly being TRBD2 (6 bases). The CDR3, as DNA: TGCGCCAGCAGCCTAATCCCGGGGGTCCGAGAGACCCAGTACTTC. Amino acid sequence: CASSLIPGVRETQYF. Full variable domain (rest looked up from reference TRBV5-1 and TRBJ2-5): KAGVTQTPRYLIKTRGQQVTLSCSPISGHRSVSWYQQTPGQGLQFLFEYFSETQRNKGNFPGRFSGRQFSNSRSEMNVSTLELGDSALYLCASSLIPGVRETQYFGPGTRLLVL.